The clone carrying this TCR beta chain was observed a single time. The antigen is not known. The junction differs from germline at one of its ends, possibly a read error. These data come from a study of blood T cells in healthy people across ages. The CDR3 extends over 16 amino acids. Study-level points and caveats: With age, beta diversity per million T cells declined roughly linearly, significantly by over 35.

Sample-barcoded 5' priming and a J-beta primer mix drove a second PCR of roughly 6 to 12 cycles. TCRdb fed the 5' RACE reads into MiXCR, producing one record per CDR3 protein. Among 2 million or so distinct CDR3 sequences listed, 40% to 55% were seen once. Per-sample PBMC isolation yielded at least 6.5 million cells. V and J are TRBV12-3 or TRBV12-4 and TRBJ1-5; TRBD1 aligns across 9 bases. The clonotype comes from a woman aged 35 to 49 in good health. The source material was blood. The CDR3 loop reads CACSSGQGTINQPQHF. The CDR3 DNA follows: TGTGCCTGCAGTTCGGGACAGGGTACGATAAATCAGCCCCAGCATTTT.